Below, one T cell receptor (beta chain) is given with its context. This sample was taken from a study of Ad26.COV2.S vaccination and SARS-CoV-2 variants. TCRdb's copy holds only in-frame clones and misses some; the assay was immunoSEQ multiplex PCR. The profile shows about 260,000 clones, roughly 87% of them singletons. The CDR3 totals 15 residues. The germline V gene encodes CDR1 SGHTA and CDR2 FQGNSA. Trimming took 6 bases from V and 2 from J; bases not matched to a gene: 4. The treatment is: some 20 received Ad26.COV2.S at low or high dose, single or two shots; roughly five received placebo; per-sample allocation not given. Samples were taken on day 63 after the first vaccine or placebo injection. Based in Boston, the donor was an adult of 18-55 years.

This rearrangement joins TRBV7-2 to TRBJ1-3; TRBD1 matches 10 bases. This TCR came from a person between 18 and 60 years old who received the Ad26.COV2.S COVID-19 vaccine or a placebo. Here the sequenced sample was peripheral blood, taken in a trial of Ad26.COV2.S vaccine versus placebo. The CDR3 nucleotides read TGTGCCAGCAGTCTGGACAGGGGGACTGGAAACACCATATATTTT. It yields the protein CASSLDRGTGNTIYF.